This paragraph covers one TCR beta chain sequence. The target antigen is unknown. The sample originates from a study of cytomegalovirus exposure and HLA in healthy donors. Study-wide results and caveats: Cytomegalovirus status, reportedly, was diagnosed with high specificity and sensitivity by the classifier. A later analysis found common viral pathogens apparently linked to several of the most significant clusters. Earlier analysis yielded a pattern in which most TCR beta V segments were productive about 87% or about 30% of the time. Most TCR sequences were seen very rarely across donors, but some public TCRs occurred in many.

Primers for the PCR totalled 60 Vbeta and 13 Jbeta. Clones were sequenced by immunoSEQ multiplex PCR, and TCRdb holds only the in-frame ones, with some missing. The sample records 95,000 to 100,000 clones, around 73% being singletons. The origin of this receptor is a man between 35 and 55 years old in good health and CMV-seronegative. The sequencing sample was made of PBMCs.

This chain's CDR3 is CASSPEQGSGELFF. The CDR3 nucleotides are TGTGCCAGCAGCCCGGAACAGGGGTCCGGGGAGCTGTTTTTT. This rearrangement joins TRBV2 to TRBJ2-2, with 7 bases that match TRBD1. The V and J ends lost 6 bases and 6 bases, in that order; junction bases with no gene match: 7. The CDR3 loop spans 14 amino acids. Germline V gene sequence: CDR1 SNHLY, CDR2 FYNNEI. Combining the CDR3 with reference TRBV2 and TRBJ2-2 gives the whole variable domain EPEVTQTPSHQVTQMGQEVILRCVPISNHLYFYWYRQILGQKVEFLVSFYNNEISEKSEIFDDQFSVERPDGSNFTLKIRSTKLEDSAMYFCASSPEQGSGELFFGEGSRLTVL.